The rows below give T cell receptor beta chains drawn from one sample of a study of cytomegalovirus exposure and HLA in healthy donors. Profiling relied on immunoSEQ multiplex PCR, and the TCRdb table lists in-frame clones only, not all of them. The table lists 100,000 or so clones, around three quarters of them singletons. The specimen sequenced was PBMCs. The receptors were sampled from a female donor in good health and CMV-seronegative. The CDR3 runs from the conserved cysteine through the conserved F or W. The order of the fields is J gene, V gene, D gene, clone size, CDR3 DNA, CDR3 protein. A D gene is named only where the DNA matches it firmly. Size tells how often a clone was seen (once, few, many) or the class of an expanded clone, and some rows leave it out.

TRBJ1-4 | TRBV25-1 | TRBD1 | - | TGTGCCAGCAGTGATTTTCACAGGGGAGGTTACAATGAAAAACTGTTTTTT | CASSDFHRGGYNEKLFF
TRBJ1-2 | TRBV19 | TRBD1 | once | TGTGCCAGTAAACCTGGACAGGGGGCGCAAGGCTACACCTTC | CASKPGQGAQGYTF
TRBJ2-7 | TRBV2 | - | - | TGTGCCAGCAGTCCCATCACACCGACCAGCGAATCCTACGAGCAGTACTTC | CASSPITPTSESYEQYF
TRBJ2-1 | TRBV7-9 | - | - | TGTGCCAGCAGTGAAAGATTAACCGGGACTGGGACTTACAATGAGCAGTTCTTC | CASSERLTGTGTYNEQFF
TRBJ2-1 | TRBV7-2 | TRBD2 | once | TGTGCCAGCCGCTTCCCCGGGGGGGCCTTTGAGCAGTTCTTC | CASRFPGGAFEQFF
TRBJ1-1 | TRBV15 | - | - | TGTGCCACCAGCAGAGATCTCGGGTACACTGAAGCTTTCTTT | CATSRDLGYTEAFF
TRBJ1-2 | TRBV28 | - | - | TGTGCCAGCAGTTTTTCAGGGGCTGGAAATGGCTACACCTTC | CASSFSGAGNGYTF
TRBJ2-2 | TRBV5-5 | - | - | TGTGCCAGCAGCTATGGGGGGGGGCTTCCCGGGGAGCTGTTTTTT | CASSYGGGLPGELFF
TRBJ2-7 | TRBV29-1 | TRBD1 | - | TGCAGCGTTGAAGATGTGGGACAGTTCGCCGAGCAGTACTTC | CSVEDVGQFAEQYF
TRBJ2-2 | TRBV11-2 | TRBD1 | - | TGTGCCAGCAGCCAGTTCAGGGGGCGCAGCGGGGAGCTGTTTTTT | CASSQFRGRSGELFF
TRBJ2-1 | TRBV12-5 | - | - | TGTGCTAGTGGTTTGGTAACGCAGCGGCCCAACAATGAGCAGTTCTTC | CASGLVTQRPNNEQFF
TRBJ2-3 | TRBV29-1 | TRBD2 | - | TGCAGCGTACGGACTAGCGACACAGATACGCAGTATTTT | CSVRTSDTDTQYF
TRBJ2-4 | TRBV9 | - | - | TGTGCCAGCAGCGAGCCCTCGCGGGGCGGCCTTATTAGCTTC | CASSEPSRGGLISF
TRBJ1-5 | TRBV6-4 | TRBD1 | - | TGTGCCAGCAGTGGAACCCGACAGGGGCCGTATATGGGCAATCAGCCCCAGCATTTT | CASSGTRQGPYMGNQPQHF
TRBJ1-5 | TRBV7-8 | - | - | TGTGCCAGCAGCTTTAATGGCAATCAGCCCCAGCATTTT | CASSFNGNQPQHF
TRBJ1-3 | TRBV9 | TRBD1 | once | TGTGCCAGCAGCGTAAACGGACAGGGCCTAGACACCATATATTTT | CASSVNGQGLDTIYF
TRBJ1-1 | TRBV7-9 | - | - | TGTTCCAGCAGCCCGGGGTACACTGAAGCTTTCTTT | CSSSPGYTEAFF
TRBJ2-2 | TRBV27 | - | - | TGTGCCAGCAGTTTTAATCCCACCGGGGAGCTGTTTTTT | CASSFNPTGELFF
TRBJ2-7 | TRBV10-2 | TRBD1 | - | TGCGCCAGCAGTACAGGGGACTCCTACGAGCAGTACTTC | CASSTGDSYEQYF
TRBJ1-1 | TRBV5-6 | - | few | TGTGCCAGCAGCTTGCCGGGGAAGAGTGGGGACACTGAAGCTTTCTTT | CASSLPGKSGDTEAFF
TRBJ2-2 | TRBV25-1 | TRBD1 | - | TGTGCCAGCAGTGGGGACAGCCTGAACACCGGGGAGCTGTTTTTT | CASSGDSLNTGELFF
TRBJ2-7 | TRBV15 | - | once | TGTGCCACCAGCCGGGGTCCCTCCTACGAGCAGTACTTC | CATSRGPSYEQYF
TRBJ2-7 | TRBV9 | - | once | TGTGCCAGCAGCGGCAGGGTGGGCGAGCAGTACTTC | CASSGRVGEQYF
TRBJ1-2 | TRBV2 | - | - | TGTGCCAGCAGCCCCCCAGGGAACCCCTATGGCTACACCTTC | CASSPPGNPYGYTF
TRBJ2-1 | TRBV6-1 | TRBD2 | - | TGTGCCAGCAGTTTTACTAGCGGGGGATACAATGAGCAGTTCTTC | CASSFTSGGYNEQFF
TRBJ1-1 | TRBV5-1 | - | few | TGCGCCAGCAGCATCGGAGGCGCGGTCACTGAAGCTTTCTTT | CASSIGGAVTEAFF
TRBJ1-6 | TRBV28 | - | - | TGTGCCAGCAGTCTATACAGGGAAGATTCACCCCTCCACTTT | CASSLYREDSPLHF
TRBJ2-5 | TRBV6-1 | - | - | TGTGCCAGCAGTGAAACCAGGGTGTCCCACAAAGAGACCCAGTACTTC | CASSETRVSHKETQYF
TRBJ2-7 | TRBV6-1 | - | once | TGTGCCAGCAGTCCCTTCCGACAGGACTACGAGCAGTACTTC | CASSPFRQDYEQYF
TRBJ2-1 | TRBV30 | TRBD2 | once | TGTGCCTGGAGTGTATCCGGGACTAGCAGGAACAATGAGCAGTTCTTC | CAWSVSGTSRNNEQFF
TRBJ1-2 | TRBV15 | - | - | TGTGCCACCAGCAGCGCCGGGTTTGGCTACACCTTC | CATSSAGFGYTF
TRBJ1-1 | TRBV11-1 | - | - | TGTGCCAGCGCGGGGAACCTGAACACTGAAGCTTTCTTT | CASAGNLNTEAFF
TRBJ2-7 | TRBV9 | TRBD2 | - | TGTGCCAGCAGCGTTAGAGCGGGGGGATCGTACGAGCAGTACTTC | CASSVRAGGSYEQYF
TRBJ1-6 | TRBV27 | TRBD1 | once | TGTGCCAGCAGCCCGGACAGGGCCTCACCCCTCCACTTT | CASSPDRASPLHF
TRBJ1-6 | TRBV5-1 | TRBD1 | - | TGCGCCAGCAGCTTAGGACAGGGCGCACCCCTCCACTTT | CASSLGQGAPLHF
TRBJ1-2 | TRBV5-1 | TRBD1 | - | TGCGCCAGCAGCCCCGGGACAGCTAACTATGGCTACACCTTC | CASSPGTANYGYTF
TRBJ1-3 | TRBV5-1 | TRBD1 | - | TGCGCCAGCAGCTTGGATGGGACAGGGGGGCCCAGCTCTGGAAACACCATATATTTT | CASSLDGTGGPSSGNTIYF
TRBJ2-2 | TRBV6-1 | - | - | TGTGCCAGCAGTGAAGTGAGCGGCGGGGAGCTGTTTTTT | CASSEVSGGELFF
TRBJ1-4 | TRBV7-2 | - | few | TGTGCCAGCAGCTCCGACAGGATGCCCAGTGAAAAACTGTTTTTT | CASSSDRMPSEKLFF
TRBJ1-1 | TRBV5-6 | - | few | TGTGCCAGCACTTCCGAGGAGGGATACACTGAAGCTTTCTTT | CASTSEEGYTEAFF
TRBJ1-1 | TRBV6-5 | - | few | TGTGCCAGCAGTGAAAGAGAAAACACTGAAGCTTTCTTT | CASSERENTEAFF
TRBJ1-5 | TRBV2 | - | - | TGTGCCAGCAGGGAACATGACATATCTAATCAGCCCCAGCATTTT | CASREHDISNQPQHF
TRBJ2-1 | TRBV7-9 | - | few | TGTGCCAGCAGCTTAGTGGCCTTAGCCGCGAATGAGCAGTTCTTC | CASSLVALAANEQFF
TRBJ1-4 | TRBV6-1 | TRBD1 | - | TGTGCCAGCCGGGACAGGGCAACTAATGAAAAACTGTTTTTT | CASRDRATNEKLFF
TRBJ2-3 | TRBV29-1 | TRBD1 | - | TGCAGCGTTCAAAGGGACAGGGGTACAGATACGCAGTATTTT | CSVQRDRGTDTQYF
TRBJ2-7 | TRBV5-1 | TRBD1 | - | TGCGCCAGCAGCTTGGGGGGACAGGGTCGAGGCTCCTACGAGCAGTACTTC | CASSLGGQGRGSYEQYF
TRBJ1-1 | TRBV10-2 | TRBD1 | - | TGCGCCAGCAGCGACAGGGCTGACGGGAAAGCTTTCTTT | CASSDRADGKAFF
TRBJ1-5 | TRBV6-1 | - | - | TGTGCCAGCAGTGAAAAAGGAGGGTATAGCAATCAGCCCCAGCATTTT | CASSEKGGYSNQPQHF
TRBJ2-1 | TRBV7-9 | - | - | TGTGCCAGCAGCTTAGCGTCCCTGAGCTCCTACAATGAGCAGTTCTTC | CASSLASLSSYNEQFF
TRBJ2-2 | TRBV9 | - | - | TGTGCCAGCAGCGTGAGTAACACCGGGGAGCTGTTTTTT | CASSVSNTGELFF
TRBJ1-5 | TRBV7-9 | - | - | TGTGCCAGCAGCCCGGCGGCGGCCCTCAACCAGCCCCAGCATTTT | CASSPAAALNQPQHF
TRBJ2-2 | TRBV5-1 | - | - | TGCGCCAGCAGCACACAGACAGGGAACACCGGGGAGCTGTTTTTT | CASSTQTGNTGELFF